This T cell receptor (beta chain) appears in the sequencing data of a study of cytomegalovirus exposure and HLA in healthy donors. Study results and limitations: Overall, around 150 TCR beta chains were annotated as cytomegalovirus-associated.

For this clone: Its specificity is not known.

The CDR3 contains 15 residues. Unmatched junction bases numbered 6, after V lost 2 bases and J lost 3 bases. Germline V lookup: CDR1 SEHNR, CDR2 FQNEAQ (reference sequence). The repertoire was sequenced with immunoSEQ multiplex PCR; TCRdb's copy has only in-frame clones and lacks some. The table records 130,000 to 150,000 clones, 88% of them present only once. This sequence originates from a woman aged 18 to 35 in good health and CMV-seropositive. The sample consisted of PBMCs. The chain is built from TRBV7-9 and TRBJ2-7, with 8 bases lining up with TRBD2. CDR3 protein: CASSLSLAGLYEQYF. CDR3 coding DNA: TGTGCCAGCAGCTTATCCTTAGCGGGGCTCTACGAGCAGTACTTC.